This T cell receptor beta chain derives from a study of a mutant IDH1 vaccine in newly diagnosed glioma. About the research overall: Each patient was administered eight vaccinations, scheduled in weeks 1, 3, 5, 7, 11, 15, 19 and 23. In some groups vaccination began 4-6 weeks post-radiotherapy; others received it with temozolomide.

Study results and caveats: With respect to changes in top peripheral T cell clonotypes, pseudoprogression seemed unrelated.

Time point described: week 5, during vaccination. A 20-mer mutant IDH1 peptide at 300 ug was injected subcutaneously with topical imiquimod. Those who donated had recent WHO grade 3 or 4 IDH1-mutant, ATRX-lost astrocytomas. A remark on this clone: The antigen is unknown.

Clones were sequenced by immunoSEQ multiplex PCR, and TCRdb holds only the in-frame ones, with some missing. The sample includes 75,000 to 85,000 clones, around 90% of them seen just once. This TCR derives from a woman aged 45-59 years with glioma. This sample comprised PBMCs, obtained from a glioma patient whose treatment included an IDH1 peptide vaccine.

CDR3 DNA: TGTGCCGGGAGGAAGGGCAGGGCCTACGAGCAGTACTTC. Its protein product is CAGRKGRAYEQYF. J is TRBJ2-7 and V is TRBV9, with D tentatively TRBD2 (6 bases). The length of the CDR3 is 13 residues. Trimming left V 10 bases short and J 2 bases short, with 16 bases between. The V gene's germline CDR1 is SGDLS and CDR2 YYNGEE.